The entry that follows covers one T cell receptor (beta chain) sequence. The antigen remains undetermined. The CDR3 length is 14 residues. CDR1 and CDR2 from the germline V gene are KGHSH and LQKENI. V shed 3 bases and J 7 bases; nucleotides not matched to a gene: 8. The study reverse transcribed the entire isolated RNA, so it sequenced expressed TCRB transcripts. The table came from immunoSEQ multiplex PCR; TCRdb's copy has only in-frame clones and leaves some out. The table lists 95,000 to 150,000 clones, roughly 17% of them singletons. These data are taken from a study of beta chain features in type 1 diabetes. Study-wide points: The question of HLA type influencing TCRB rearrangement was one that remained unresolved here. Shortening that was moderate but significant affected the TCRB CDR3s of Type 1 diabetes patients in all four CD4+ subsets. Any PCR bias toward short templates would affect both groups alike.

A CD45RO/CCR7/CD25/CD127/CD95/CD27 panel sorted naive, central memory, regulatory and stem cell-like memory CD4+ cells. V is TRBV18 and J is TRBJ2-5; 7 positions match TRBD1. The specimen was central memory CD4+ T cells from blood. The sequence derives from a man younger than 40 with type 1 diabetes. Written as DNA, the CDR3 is TGTGCCAGCTCACCTGACAGGGACCGGGGGACCCAGTACTTC. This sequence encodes CASSPDRDRGTQYF.